This TCR beta chain was sequenced during a study of vaccination effects on CD4 cells after COVID-19. The study's findings and limits: Sampling in the study covered few convalescent patients and included no early post-infection timepoints. In healthy vaccinees, only 1 of 255 vaccine-induced clones cross-reacted with common cold coronaviruses.

After expansion with viral peptide pools in the ViraFEST assay, antigen-specific CD4+ T cells were sequenced. Following culture for around 10 days, CD4+ T cells were isolated. Vaccinees lacked prior SARS-CoV-2 infection and tested negative for nucleocapsid antibodies. Researchers reported culturing 2.1 million or so PBMC in each well, adding roughly 10 IU/ml IL-2 and about 10 ug/ml peptides. On days 3 and 7, fresh IL-2 medium replaced half the medium. The data were produced by immunoSEQ multiplex PCR, yet TCRdb's version contains in-frame clones alone and is incomplete. Among about 22,000 clones, roughly 75% were seen once, and the ten largest hold approximately 19%. Remarks on this clone: Its antigen is unknown.

CDR1 SGHRS and CDR2 YFSETQ come from the germline V gene. This CDR3 is built from 16 residues. With 1 base clipped from V and 8 bases from J, the junction kept 7 bases outside the gene matches. The sequence derives from a human donor who received a COVID-19 vaccine. Here the sequenced sample was CD4+ T cells from PBMCs cultured with HCoV-NL63 spike peptides, taken before COVID-19 vaccination. The chain combines TRBV5-1 with TRBJ1-6; 9 nucleotides align to TRBD1. The CDR3 sequence is CASSLLWGQGYSPLHF. CDR3 bases: TGCGCCAGCAGCTTGCTTTGGGGACAGGGTTATTCACCCCTCCACTTT.